This T cell receptor beta chain was documented in a study of cytomegalovirus exposure and HLA in healthy donors. General study points: CMV serostatus was the only recorded immune exposure for donors. Later on, an analysis found that several of the most significant clusters appeared to be linked to common viral pathogens, which included parvovirus B19.

Vbeta (60) and Jbeta (13) primers were used in the PCR. Libraries were prepared by immunoSEQ multiplex PCR; TCRdb keeps only in-frame clonotypes and omits some of them. The top ten clones hold roughly an eighth of a sample with some 190,000 clones, roughly 74% of them seen once. CDR3 length equals 15 residues. Germline CDR1 reads SGHRS; CDR2 reads YFSETQ. Trimming took 0 bases from V and 5 from J, leaving 14 bases between them. At sampling all donors were nominally healthy, likely with unrecorded immune exposures. Points on this clone: What it binds is unknown.

The sequenced sample consisted of PBMCs. This receptor was obtained from a woman in her 30s in good health and CMV-seropositive. This sequence joins TRBV5-1 and TRBJ1-1; possible D gene TRBD1, 5 bases. CDR3 bases: TGCGCCAGCAGCTTGGCGGGTCAGGGAGGGACTGAAGCTTTCTTT. This sequence encodes CASSLAGQGGTEAFF.